The rows below give T cell receptor beta chains drawn from one sample of a study of cytomegalovirus exposure and HLA in healthy donors. The data were produced by immunoSEQ multiplex PCR, yet TCRdb's version contains in-frame clones alone and is incomplete. The sample has about 100,000 clones, roughly four fifths seen once. What was sequenced was PBMCs. The receptors originated from a woman between 55 and 75 years old in good health and CMV-seropositive. Each CDR3 is given with its conserved first and last residue. The order of the fields is clone size, CDR3 length, J gene, D gene, V gene, CDR3 DNA, CDR3 protein. D genes are given only for firm matches. The listing skips clone size in some rows; elsewhere it reads once, few, many or a size class.

once | 12 | TRBJ1-1 | NA | TRBV28 | TGTGCCATCCGGACAGCGAACACTGAAGCTTTCTTT | CAIRTANTEAFF
NA | 13 | TRBJ2-1 | NA | TRBV5-4 | TGTGCCAGCAGCTTGCTGAGCTTCCCTGAGCAGTTCTTC | CASSLLSFPEQFF
few | 13 | TRBJ1-5 | NA | TRBV7-9 | TGTGCCAGCAGGTCGACAGAGGATCAGCCCCAGCATTTT | CASRSTEDQPQHF
NA | 14 | TRBJ2-1 | NA | TRBV4-1 | TGCGCCAGCAGAGAGGGAGAGTTATACAATGAGCAGTTCTTC | CASREGELYNEQFF
NA | 15 | TRBJ1-5 | NA | TRBV29-1 | TGCAGCGTTGCCCAGGGGAGAGGGAGCAATCAGCCCCAGCATTTT | CSVAQGRGSNQPQHF
NA | 14 | TRBJ1-2 | TRBD1 | TRBV19 | TGTGCCAGTAGTATAATTCGGCAGGGGGATGGCTACACCTTC | CASSIIRQGDGYTF
NA | 16 | TRBJ2-3 | TRBD1 | TRBV9 | TGTGCCAGCAGCGTTGCCGGGACAGGGTCGACAGATACGCAGTATTTT | CASSVAGTGSTDTQYF
NA | 16 | TRBJ2-7 | NA | TRBV2 | TGTGCCAGCAGCCTCGGGAGACGGGAGAGAACATCCGAGCAGTACTTC | CASSLGRRERTSEQYF
NA | 15 | TRBJ2-7 | NA | TRBV12-2 | TGTGCAAGTCGCCCTTCGGACAGGGCTCGCGACGAGCAGTACTTC | CASRPSDRARDEQYF
NA | 13 | TRBJ1-1 | TRBD1 | TRBV11-2 | TGTGCCAGCAGCATCACCGGGACAGGGGCAGCTTTCTTT | CASSITGTGAAFF
NA | 14 | TRBJ1-1 | TRBD1 | TRBV27 | TGTGCCAGCAGATTCTCAGGGGGCACCACTGAAGCTTTCTTT | CASRFSGGTTEAFF
NA | 14 | TRBJ1-2 | TRBD1 | TRBV6-5 | TGTGCCAGCAGTCACGGCGGACAGGGGGTAGGCTACACCTTC | CASSHGGQGVGYTF
NA | 15 | TRBJ2-7 | TRBD1 | TRBV7-8 | TGTGCCAGCAGCTCGCATGGACAGGGAGCCTACGAGCAGTACTTC | CASSSHGQGAYEQYF
NA | 14 | TRBJ2-7 | TRBD1 | TRBV9 | TGTGCCAGCAGCACCCGACAGGGACCCTACGAGCAGTACTTC | CASSTRQGPYEQYF
NA | 14 | TRBJ2-7 | NA | TRBV27 | TGTGCCAGCAGTTTAGATAGTCTAGTCTACGAGCAGTACTTC | CASSLDSLVYEQYF
NA | 15 | TRBJ1-4 | NA | TRBV5-1 | TGCGCCAGCAGCGGGGGGGCCTCAACTAATGAAAAACTGTTTTTT | CASSGGASTNEKLFF
NA | 16 | TRBJ2-6 | TRBD1 | TRBV30 | TGTGCCTGGGACAGGGGGTTTATTTTTGGGGCCAACGTCCTGACTTTC | CAWDRGFIFGANVLTF
NA | 14 | TRBJ1-4 | NA | TRBV30 | TGTGCCTGGAGTAGGAGGGGCTTTAATGAAAAACTGTTTTTT | CAWSRRGFNEKLFF
NA | 14 | TRBJ2-2 | NA | TRBV27 | TGTGCCAGCAGGATTGGGGGGGGCTCGGGGGAGCTGTTTTTT | CASRIGGGSGELFF
NA | 15 | TRBJ2-1 | TRBD2 | TRBV29-1 | TGCAGCGATGTTCTGGCGGGAGGTGGCTGGGGTGAGCAGTTCTTC | CSDVLAGGGWGEQFF
once | 17 | TRBJ2-7 | NA | TRBV4-2 | TGTGCCAGCAGCAACGAGGTAGTAGCGCGTAGCTCCTACGAGCAGTACTTC | CASSNEVVARSSYEQYF
NA | 17 | TRBJ2-2 | TRBD1 | TRBV5-1 | TGCGCCAGCAGCTCCCCCCAGGGGGAATCGAACACCGGGGAGCTGTTTTTT | CASSSPQGESNTGELFF
NA | 14 | TRBJ2-3 | NA | TRBV5-1 | TGCGCCAGCAGGTCTACAGGGTCCACAGATACGCAGTATTTT | CASRSTGSTDTQYF
NA | 17 | TRBJ2-1 | TRBD2 | TRBV28 | TGTGCCAGCAGTTTACCCCTAGCGGGAGGGTCCTACAATGAGCAGTTCTTC | CASSLPLAGGSYNEQFF
NA | 12 | TRBJ2-7 | NA | TRBV30 | TGTGCCTGGAGTCTTACAGTTTACGAGCAGTACTTC | CAWSLTVYEQYF
NA | 14 | TRBJ1-1 | TRBD1 | TRBV5-1 | TGCGCCAGCAGCCTAGACAGGGTGAACACTGAAGCTTTCTTT | CASSLDRVNTEAFF
NA | 16 | TRBJ1-1 | NA | TRBV9 | TGTGCCAGCAGCAACCCCAGTGGGGCAGGGCGCACTGAAGCTTTCTTT | CASSNPSGAGRTEAFF
few | 14 | TRBJ2-7 | NA | TRBV25-1 | TGTGCCAGCGGGGGCAGTCACCGCTCCTACGAGCAGTACTTC | CASGGSHRSYEQYF
NA | 15 | TRBJ2-2 | TRBD1 | TRBV18 | TGTGCCAGCCGAGAGGGACAGGGGGCGTCCGGGGAGCTGTTTTTT | CASREGQGASGELFF
NA | 14 | TRBJ1-1 | NA | TRBV7-9 | TGTGCCAGCCCTGCCGTAAGGGAGGGGACTGAAGCTTTCTTC | CASPAVREGTEAFF
once | 15 | TRBJ2-7 | TRBD1 | TRBV6-1 | TGTGCCAGCAGTGCCTCGGGACAGGGGATTTACGAGCAGTACTTC | CASSASGQGIYEQYF
NA | 15 | TRBJ2-3 | TRBD2 | TRBV5-1 | TGCGCCAGCAGCTCAGCGGGAGCGGGGACAGATACGCAGTATTTT | CASSSAGAGTDTQYF
NA | 16 | TRBJ1-2 | NA | TRBV19 | TGTGCCAGTAGTATAGCCAATCGCGGGCCGAACTATGGCTACACCTTC | CASSIANRGPNYGYTF
NA | 14 | TRBJ2-2 | NA | TRBV30 | TGTGCCTGGTTAGACAGCGCGAACACCGGGGAGCTGTTTTTT | CAWLDSANTGELFF
NA | 15 | TRBJ2-5 | NA | TRBV9 | TGTGCCAGCAGCGTAGATACAGGGTCGGGCGAGACCCAGTACTTC | CASSVDTGSGETQYF
NA | 16 | TRBJ2-7 | TRBD1 | TRBV11-2 | TGTGCCAGCAGCTTTCATCCGGGACAGGGCTCCTACGAGCAGTACTTC | CASSFHPGQGSYEQYF
NA | 14 | TRBJ1-2 | NA | TRBV6-5 | TGTGCCAGCAGAAACACCGGGAGATTCGAGGGCTACACCTTC | CASRNTGRFEGYTF
NA | 15 | TRBJ1-4 | TRBD1 | TRBV6-1 | TGTGCCAGCAGCGACTGGACAGGGGGCTATGAAAAACTGTTTTTT | CASSDWTGGYEKLFF
NA | 15 | TRBJ2-3 | NA | TRBV25-1 | TGTGCCAGCAGCGAGTTAAGGGGAAGCACAGATACGCAGTATTTT | CASSELRGSTDTQYF
NA | 12 | TRBJ2-7 | NA | TRBV29-1 | TGCAGCGTCGTAGCGGAAACCTACGAGCAGTACTTC | CSVVAETYEQYF
NA | 14 | TRBJ2-7 | NA | TRBV7-8 | TGTGCCAGCAGCTTGAATGGAGTCTCCTACGAGCAGTACTTC | CASSLNGVSYEQYF
NA | 12 | TRBJ1-2 | NA | TRBV6-5 | TGTGCCAGCAGTTACAACAGCGGCGGCTACACCTTC | CASSYNSGGYTF
few | 15 | TRBJ2-7 | TRBD2 | TRBV6-5 | TGTGCCAGCAGTTATGGGGTAGCGGGAGCTAGCGAGCAGTACTTC | CASSYGVAGASEQYF
NA | 15 | TRBJ2-7 | NA | TRBV14 | TGTGCCAGCAGCCAATCGGGAGTACCATCAATAGAGCAGTACTTC | CASSQSGVPSIEQYF
few | 13 | TRBJ2-3 | NA | TRBV6-1 | TGTGCCAGCAGTTGGGGCCTTCAGACTACGCAGTATTTT | CASSWGLQTTQYF
medium-sized | 14 | TRBJ2-1 | NA | TRBV7-3 | TGTGCCAGCAGCTCCGCCGGGGTCTACAATGAGCAGTTCTTC | CASSSAGVYNEQFF
NA | 16 | TRBJ1-4 | NA | TRBV5-5 | TGTGCCAGCAGCTTCAATACAGGTTTTATTAATGAAAAACTGTTTTTT | CASSFNTGFINEKLFF
NA | 13 | TRBJ2-7 | NA | TRBV5-4 | TGTGCCAGCACCTTGGGACAATCCTACGAGCAGTACTTC | CASTLGQSYEQYF
NA | 12 | TRBJ2-2 | NA | TRBV7-3 | TGTGCCAGCAGATCAGGGGCCGGGGAGCTGTTTTTT | CASRSGAGELFF
NA | 14 | TRBJ2-6 | TRBD2 | TRBV7-9 | TGTGCCAGCAGACAAGCGGGGGAGGGGGAAGTCCTGACTTTC | CASRQAGEGEVLTF
NA | 15 | TRBJ2-5 | TRBD2 | TRBV6-4 | TGTGCCAGCAGCATACTAGCGGGAGGGCAAGAGACCCAGTACTTC | CASSILAGGQETQYF
NA | 14 | TRBJ2-1 | TRBD2 | TRBV19 | TGTGCCAGCAGTCCGGGACTACCGCGGAATGAGCAGTTCTTC | CASSPGLPRNEQFF
NA | 14 | TRBJ1-1 | NA | TRBV4-2 | TGTGCCAGCAGCCAAGAAAGGGGTGACACTGAAGCTTTCTTT | CASSQERGDTEAFF
NA | 16 | TRBJ2-7 | TRBD2 | TRBV5-4 | TGTGCCAGCAGCTACTCCGGGGACTACCGTTCCTACGAGCAGTACTTC | CASSYSGDYRSYEQYF
NA | 16 | TRBJ2-6 | NA | TRBV9 | TGTGCCAGCAGCGTAGGGACGGGAACTGGGGCCAACGTCCTGACTTTC | CASSVGTGTGANVLTF
NA | 13 | TRBJ1-1 | NA | TRBV6-1 | TGTGCCAGCAGGAGACAGGTAAACACTGAAGCTTTCTTT | CASRRQVNTEAFF
NA | 19 | TRBJ2-3 | TRBD2 | TRBV28 | TGTGCCAGCAGTTGGGGACTAGCGGGAGGGCCGGCCGGTACAGATACGCAGTATTTT | CASSWGLAGGPAGTDTQYF
NA | 13 | TRBJ1-1 | NA | TRBV11-3 | TGTGCCAGCAGCTTTACAGCAAGCACTGAAGCTTTCTTT | CASSFTASTEAFF
few | 15 | TRBJ1-4 | NA | TRBV5-4 | TGTGCCAGCAGCTTGTTGGGGGGGGAAGAGGAAAAACTGTTTTTT | CASSLLGGEEEKLFF
NA | 15 | TRBJ2-2 | NA | TRBV19 | TGTGCCAGTACCACAGTAGGCAGGAACACCGGGGAGCTGTTTTTT | CASTTVGRNTGELFF